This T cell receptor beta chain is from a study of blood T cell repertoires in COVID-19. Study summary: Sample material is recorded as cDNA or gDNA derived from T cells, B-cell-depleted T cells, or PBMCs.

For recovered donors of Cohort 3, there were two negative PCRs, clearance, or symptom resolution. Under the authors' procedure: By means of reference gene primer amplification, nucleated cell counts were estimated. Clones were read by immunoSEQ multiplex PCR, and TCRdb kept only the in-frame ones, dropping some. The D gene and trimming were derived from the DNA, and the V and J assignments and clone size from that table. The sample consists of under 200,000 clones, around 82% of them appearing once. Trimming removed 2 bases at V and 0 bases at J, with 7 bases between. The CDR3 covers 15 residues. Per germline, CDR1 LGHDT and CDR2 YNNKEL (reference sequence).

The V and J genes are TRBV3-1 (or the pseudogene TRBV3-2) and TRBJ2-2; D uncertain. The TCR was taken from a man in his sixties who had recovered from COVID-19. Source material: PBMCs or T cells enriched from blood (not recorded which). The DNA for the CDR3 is TGTGCCAGCAGCCAATATCCAGCGAACACCGGGGAGCTGTTTTTT. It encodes CASSQYPANTGELFF.